This T cell receptor beta chain was identified during a study of blood T cell repertoires in COVID-19. Study information: Collection of acute and convalescent COVID-19 samples took place in the United States, Italy and Spain.

Measured with immunoSEQ multiplex PCR; TCRdb has only the in-frame clones, and not every one. The table has around 100,000 clones, about nine tenths seen once. Trimming took 5 bases from V and 4 from J; bases not matched to a gene: 6. Germline CDR1 MNHEY, CDR2 SMNVEV (reference sequence). The CDR3 consists of 15 residues. The count of this clone is one. The clonotype originates from a woman in her forties or fifties with COVID-19, enrolled during active disease. The source material was peripheral blood. This chain links TRBV27 with TRBJ1-5, with 9 nucleotides matching TRBD1. The CDR3 is CASSPRQGGNQPQHF. The CDR3 DNA sequence: TGTGCCAGCAGTCCCCGACAGGGGGGAAATCAGCCCCAGCATTTT.